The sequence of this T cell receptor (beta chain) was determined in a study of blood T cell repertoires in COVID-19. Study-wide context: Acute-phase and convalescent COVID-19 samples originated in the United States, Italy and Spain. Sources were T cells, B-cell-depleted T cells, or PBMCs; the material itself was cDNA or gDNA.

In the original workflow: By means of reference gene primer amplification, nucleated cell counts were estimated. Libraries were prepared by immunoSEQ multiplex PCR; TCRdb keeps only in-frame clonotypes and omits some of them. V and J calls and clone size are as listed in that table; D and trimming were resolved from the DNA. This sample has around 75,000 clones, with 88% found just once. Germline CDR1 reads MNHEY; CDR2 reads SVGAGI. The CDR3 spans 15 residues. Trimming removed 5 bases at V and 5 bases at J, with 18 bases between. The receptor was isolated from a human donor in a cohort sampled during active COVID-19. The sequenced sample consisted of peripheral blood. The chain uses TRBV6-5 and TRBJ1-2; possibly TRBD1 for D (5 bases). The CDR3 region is CASSPTAQGLYGYTF. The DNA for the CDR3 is TGTGCCAGCAGTCCTACCGCCCAGGGCTTATATGGCTACACCTTC.